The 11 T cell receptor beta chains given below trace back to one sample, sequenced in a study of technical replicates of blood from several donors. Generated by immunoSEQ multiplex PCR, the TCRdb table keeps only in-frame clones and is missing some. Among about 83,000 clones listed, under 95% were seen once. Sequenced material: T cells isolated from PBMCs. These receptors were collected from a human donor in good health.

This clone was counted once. The CDR3 DNA is TGTGCCAGCAGCTTAGGACAGGCGAGAACTAATGAAAAACTGTTTTTT. This translates into CASSLGQARTNEKLFF. The rearrangement uses TRBV7-2 and TRBJ1-4, with D perhaps matching TRBD1 (6 bases). The CDR3 spans 16 residues. With 1 base removed from V and 1 base from J, the gap between germline ends came to 10 bases. Germline V gene lookup returns CDR1 SGHTA and CDR2 FQGNSA.

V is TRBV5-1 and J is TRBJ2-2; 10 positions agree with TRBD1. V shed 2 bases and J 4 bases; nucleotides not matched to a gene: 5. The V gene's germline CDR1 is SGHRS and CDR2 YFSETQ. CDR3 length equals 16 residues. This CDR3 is CASSFTGTGATGELFF. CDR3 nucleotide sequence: TGCGCCAGCAGCTTCACCGGGACAGGGGCCACCGGGGAGCTGTTTTTT.

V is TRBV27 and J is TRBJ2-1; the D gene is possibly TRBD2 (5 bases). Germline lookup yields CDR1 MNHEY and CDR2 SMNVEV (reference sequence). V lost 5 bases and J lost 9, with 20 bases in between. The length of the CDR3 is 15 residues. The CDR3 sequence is CASSPGVVGISEQFF. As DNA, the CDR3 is TGTGCCAGCAGTCCCGGGGTGGTTGGGATATCTGAGCAGTTCTTC.

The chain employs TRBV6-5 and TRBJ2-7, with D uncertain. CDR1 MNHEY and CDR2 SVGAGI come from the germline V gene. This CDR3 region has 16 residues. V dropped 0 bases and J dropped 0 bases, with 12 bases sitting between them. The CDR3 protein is CASSYSSGLSSYEQYF. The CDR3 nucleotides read TGTGCCAGCAGTTACTCCTCCGGGTTAAGCTCCTACGAGCAGTACTTC.

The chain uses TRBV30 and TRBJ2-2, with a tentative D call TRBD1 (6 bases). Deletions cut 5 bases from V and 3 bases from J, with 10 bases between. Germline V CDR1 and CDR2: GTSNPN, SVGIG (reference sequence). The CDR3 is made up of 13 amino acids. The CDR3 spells CAWSRGYTGELFF. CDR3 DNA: TGTGCCTGGTCCAGGGGTTACACCGGGGAGCTGTTTTTT.

CDR3: CASSPRQMNTEAFF. CDR3 DNA: TGTGCCAGCAGCCCCCGACAGATGAACACTGAAGCTTTCTTT. The V gene is TRBV11-3, the J gene TRBJ1-1; perhaps TRBD1 as D (5 bases). The CDR3 is 14 residues long. With 5 bases removed from V and 0 bases from J, the gap between germline ends came to 10 bases. The germline CDR1 and CDR2 sequences are SGHNT and YENEEA.

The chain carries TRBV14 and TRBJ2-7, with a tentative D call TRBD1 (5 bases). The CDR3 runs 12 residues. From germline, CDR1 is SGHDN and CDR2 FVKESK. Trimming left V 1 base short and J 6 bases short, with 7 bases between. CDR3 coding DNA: TGTGCCAGCAGCCAAGCTAGGGGCGAGCAGTACTTC. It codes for CASSQARGEQYF. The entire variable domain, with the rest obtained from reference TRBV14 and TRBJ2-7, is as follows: EAGVTQFPSHSVIEKGQTVTLRCDPISGHDNLYWYRRVMGKEIKFLLHFVKESKQDESGMPNNRFLAERTGGTYSTLKVQPAELEDSGVYFCASSQARGEQYFGPGTRLTVT.

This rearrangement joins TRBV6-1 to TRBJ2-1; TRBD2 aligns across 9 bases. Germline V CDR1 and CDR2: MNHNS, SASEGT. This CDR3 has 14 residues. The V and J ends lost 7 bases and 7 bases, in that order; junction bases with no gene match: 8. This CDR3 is CASKMAGGRNEQFF. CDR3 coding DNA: TGTGCCAGCAAGATGGCGGGGGGGCGTAATGAGCAGTTCTTC.

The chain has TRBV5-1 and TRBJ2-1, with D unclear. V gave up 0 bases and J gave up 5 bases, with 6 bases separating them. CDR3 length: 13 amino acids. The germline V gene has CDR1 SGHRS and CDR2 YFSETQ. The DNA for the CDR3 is TGCGCCAGCAGCTTGGGCAGCGACAATGAGCAGTTCTTC. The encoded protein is CASSLGSDNEQFF.

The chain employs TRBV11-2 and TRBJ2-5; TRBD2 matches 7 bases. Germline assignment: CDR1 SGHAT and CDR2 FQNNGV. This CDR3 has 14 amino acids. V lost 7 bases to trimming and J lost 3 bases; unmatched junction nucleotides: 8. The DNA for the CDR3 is TGTGCCAGCACCCTCACGGGGGGAAAAGAGACCCAGTACTTC. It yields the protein CASTLTGGKETQYF. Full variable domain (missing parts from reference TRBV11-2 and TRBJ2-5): EAGVAQSPRYKIIEKRQSVAFWCNPISGHATLYWYQQILGQGPKLLIQFQNNGVVDDSQLPKDRFSAERLKGVDSTLKIQPAKLEDSAVYLCASTLTGGKETQYFGPGTRLLVL.

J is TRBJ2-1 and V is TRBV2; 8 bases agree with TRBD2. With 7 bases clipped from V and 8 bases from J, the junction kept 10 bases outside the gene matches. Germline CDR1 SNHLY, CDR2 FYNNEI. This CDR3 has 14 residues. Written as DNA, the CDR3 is TGTGCCAGCAAGATCAGCGGGAGTCCCCATGAGCAGTTCTTC. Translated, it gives CASKISGSPHEQFF.